This record concerns one T cell receptor beta chain sequence. The method was immunoSEQ multiplex PCR; TCRdb's version includes in-frame clones alone and lacks a portion of them. The sample has around 100,000 clones; about 80% are singletons. The sample belongs to a study of blood T cell repertoires in COVID-19. Study details: Sites in the United States, Italy and Spain provided acute and convalescent COVID-19 samples.

V gave up 3 bases and J gave up 4 bases, with 16 bases separating them. The CDR3 runs to 17 residues. Germline lookup yields CDR1 SGHNT and CDR2 YENEEA. This chain uses TRBV11-3 with TRBJ2-6, with D maybe TRBD1 (6 bases). This TCR came from a human donor in a cohort sampled during active COVID-19. Sequencing was done on a sample of peripheral blood. The CDR3 spells CASSFQGSGTGANVLTF. The CDR3 DNA is TGTGCCAGCAGCTTCCAGGGGAGTGGCACCGGGGCCAACGTCCTGACTTTC.